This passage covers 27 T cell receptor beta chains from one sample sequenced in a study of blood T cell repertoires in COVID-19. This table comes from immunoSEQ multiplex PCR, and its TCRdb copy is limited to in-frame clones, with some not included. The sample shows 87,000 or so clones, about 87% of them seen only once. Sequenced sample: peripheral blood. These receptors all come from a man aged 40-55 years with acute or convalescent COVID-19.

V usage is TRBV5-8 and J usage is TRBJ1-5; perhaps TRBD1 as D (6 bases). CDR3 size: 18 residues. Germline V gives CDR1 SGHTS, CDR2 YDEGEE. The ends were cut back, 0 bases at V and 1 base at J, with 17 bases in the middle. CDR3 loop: CASSLALGNRASNQPQHF. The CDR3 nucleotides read TGTGCCAGCAGCTTGGCGTTGGGAAACAGGGCGAGCAATCAGCCCCAGCATTTT.

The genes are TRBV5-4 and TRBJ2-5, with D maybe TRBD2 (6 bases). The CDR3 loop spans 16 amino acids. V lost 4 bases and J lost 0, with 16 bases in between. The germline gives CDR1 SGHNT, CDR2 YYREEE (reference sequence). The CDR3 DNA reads TGTGCCAGCAGCACGCTCGCGGGAACGTACCAAGAGACCCAGTACTTC. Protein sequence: CASSTLAGTYQETQYF.

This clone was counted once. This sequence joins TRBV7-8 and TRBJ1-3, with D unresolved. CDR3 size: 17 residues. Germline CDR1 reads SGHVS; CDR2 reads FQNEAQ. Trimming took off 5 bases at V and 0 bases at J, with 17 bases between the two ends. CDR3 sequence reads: CASSQTRGLSSGNTIYF. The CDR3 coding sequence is TGTGCCAGCAGCCAGACGAGAGGACTCAGCTCTGGAAACACCATATATTTT. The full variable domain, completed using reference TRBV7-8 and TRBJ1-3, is GAGVSQSPRYKVAKRGQDVALRCDPISGHVSLFWYQQALGQGPEFLTYFQNEAQLDKSGLPSDRFFAERPEGSVSTLKIQRTQQEDSAVYLCASSQTRGLSSGNTIYFGEGSWLTVV.

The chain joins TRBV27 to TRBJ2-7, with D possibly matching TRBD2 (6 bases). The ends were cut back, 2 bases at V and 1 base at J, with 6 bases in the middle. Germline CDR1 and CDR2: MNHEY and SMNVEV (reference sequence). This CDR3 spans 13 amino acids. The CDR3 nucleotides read TGTGCCAGCAGTTTACTAGCGTCCTACGAGCAGTACTTC. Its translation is CASSLLASYEQYF.

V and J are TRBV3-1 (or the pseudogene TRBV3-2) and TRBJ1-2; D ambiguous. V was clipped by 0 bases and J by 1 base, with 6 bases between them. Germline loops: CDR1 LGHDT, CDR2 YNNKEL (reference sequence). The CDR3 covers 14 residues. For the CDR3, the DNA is TGTGCCAGCAGCCAAGATCGTTTTAACTATGGCTACACCTTC. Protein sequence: CASSQDRFNYGYTF.

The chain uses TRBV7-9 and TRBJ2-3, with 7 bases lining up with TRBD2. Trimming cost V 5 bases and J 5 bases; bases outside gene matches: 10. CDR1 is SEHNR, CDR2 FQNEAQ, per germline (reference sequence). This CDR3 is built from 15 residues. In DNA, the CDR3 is TGTGCCAGCAGCCGACTAGCAGGGAGGGGAGATACGCAGTATTTT. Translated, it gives CASSRLAGRGDTQYF.

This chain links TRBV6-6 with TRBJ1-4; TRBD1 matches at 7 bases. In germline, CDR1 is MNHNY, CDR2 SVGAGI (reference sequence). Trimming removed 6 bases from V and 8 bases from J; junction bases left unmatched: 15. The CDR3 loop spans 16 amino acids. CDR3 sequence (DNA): TGTGCCAGCAGAAACTACTCACAGGGGATAATCGAAAAACTGTTTTTT. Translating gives CASRNYSQGIIEKLFF.

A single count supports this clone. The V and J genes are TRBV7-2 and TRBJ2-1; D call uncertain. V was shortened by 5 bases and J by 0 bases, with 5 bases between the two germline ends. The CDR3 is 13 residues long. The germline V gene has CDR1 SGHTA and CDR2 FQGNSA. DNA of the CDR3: TGTGCCAGCAGCCTAAACTCCTACAATGAGCAGTTCTTC. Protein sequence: CASSLNSYNEQFF.

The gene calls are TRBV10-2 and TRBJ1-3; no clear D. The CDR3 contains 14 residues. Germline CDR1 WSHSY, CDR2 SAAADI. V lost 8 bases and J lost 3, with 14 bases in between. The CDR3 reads CASSMAGFGNTIYF. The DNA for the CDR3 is TGCGCCAGCTCGATGGCGGGCTTTGGAAACACCATATATTTT.

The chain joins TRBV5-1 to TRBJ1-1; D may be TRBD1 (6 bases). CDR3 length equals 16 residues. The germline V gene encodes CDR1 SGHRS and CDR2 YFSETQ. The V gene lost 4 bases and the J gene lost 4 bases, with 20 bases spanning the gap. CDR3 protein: CASSVGSGGLVTEAFF. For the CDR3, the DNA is TGCGCCAGCAGCGTCGGTTCGGGGGGCCTGGTCACTGAAGCTTTCTTT. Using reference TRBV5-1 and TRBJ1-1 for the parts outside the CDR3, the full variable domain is KAGVTQTPRYLIKTRGQQVTLSCSPISGHRSVSWYQQTPGQGLQFLFEYFSETQRNKGNFPGRFSGRQFSNSRSEMNVSTLELGDSALYLCASSVGSGGLVTEAFFGQGTRLTVV.

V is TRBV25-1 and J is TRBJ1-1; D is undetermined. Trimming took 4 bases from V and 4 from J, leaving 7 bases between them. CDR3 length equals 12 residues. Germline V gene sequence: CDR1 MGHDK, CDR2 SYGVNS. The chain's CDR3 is CASSGGPTEAFF. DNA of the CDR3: TGTGCCAGCAGTGGAGGGCCCACTGAAGCTTTCTTT. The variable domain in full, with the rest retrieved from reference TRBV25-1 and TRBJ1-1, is EADIYQTPRYLVIGTGKKITLECSQTMGHDKMYWYQQDPGMELHLIHYSYGVNSTEKGDLSSESTVSRIRTEHFPLTLESARPSHTSQYLCASSGGPTEAFFGQGTRLTVV.

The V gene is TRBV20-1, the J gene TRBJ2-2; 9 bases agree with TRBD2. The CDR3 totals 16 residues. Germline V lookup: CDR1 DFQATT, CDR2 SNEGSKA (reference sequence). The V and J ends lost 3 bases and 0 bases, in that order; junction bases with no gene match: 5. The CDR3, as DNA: TGCAGTGCTAGTGGGCTAGCGGGAACGAACACCGGGGAGCTGTTTTTT. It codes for CSASGLAGTNTGELFF.

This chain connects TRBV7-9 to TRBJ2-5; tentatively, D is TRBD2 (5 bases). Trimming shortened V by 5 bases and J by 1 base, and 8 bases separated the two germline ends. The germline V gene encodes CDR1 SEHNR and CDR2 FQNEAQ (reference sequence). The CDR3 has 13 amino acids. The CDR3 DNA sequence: TGTGCCAGCAGCCGACTACTCCAAGAGACCCAGTACTTC. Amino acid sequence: CASSRLLQETQYF.

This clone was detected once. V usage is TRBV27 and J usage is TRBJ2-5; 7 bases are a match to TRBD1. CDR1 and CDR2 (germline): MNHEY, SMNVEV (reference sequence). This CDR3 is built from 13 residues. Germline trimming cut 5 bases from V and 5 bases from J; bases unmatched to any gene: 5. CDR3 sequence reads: CASSMRQGETQYF. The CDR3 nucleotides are TGTGCCAGCAGTATGCGACAGGGTGAGACCCAGTACTTC.

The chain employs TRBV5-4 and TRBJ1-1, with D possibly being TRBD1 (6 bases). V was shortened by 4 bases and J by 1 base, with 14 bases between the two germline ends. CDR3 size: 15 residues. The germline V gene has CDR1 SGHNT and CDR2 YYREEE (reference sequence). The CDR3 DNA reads TGTGCCAGCAGCATGCCGGGACATAAGAACACTGAAGCTTTCTTT. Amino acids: CASSMPGHKNTEAFF.

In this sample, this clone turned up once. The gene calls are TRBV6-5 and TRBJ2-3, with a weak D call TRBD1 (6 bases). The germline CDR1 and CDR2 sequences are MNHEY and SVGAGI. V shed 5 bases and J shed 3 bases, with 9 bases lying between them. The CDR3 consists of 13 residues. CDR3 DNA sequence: TGTGCCAGCAGTAGGGGGTATACAGATACGCAGTATTTT. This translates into CASSRGYTDTQYF.

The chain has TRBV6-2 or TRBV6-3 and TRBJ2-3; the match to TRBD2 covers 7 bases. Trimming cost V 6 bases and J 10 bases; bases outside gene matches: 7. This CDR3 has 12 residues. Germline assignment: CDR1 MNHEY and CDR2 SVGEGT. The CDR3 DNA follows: TGTGCCAGCAGCTCACCGGGACTATCGCAGTATTTT. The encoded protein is CASSSPGLSQYF.

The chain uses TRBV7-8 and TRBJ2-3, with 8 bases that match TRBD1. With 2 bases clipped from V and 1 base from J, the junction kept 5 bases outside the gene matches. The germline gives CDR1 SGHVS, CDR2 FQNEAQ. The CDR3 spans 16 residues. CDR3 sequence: CASSLYPTGGTDTQYF. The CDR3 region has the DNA TGTGCCAGCAGCTTATACCCGACAGGGGGCACAGATACGCAGTATTTT.

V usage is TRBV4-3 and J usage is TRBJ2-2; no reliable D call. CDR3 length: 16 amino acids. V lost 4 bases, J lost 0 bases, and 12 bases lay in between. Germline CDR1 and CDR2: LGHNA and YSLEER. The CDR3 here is CASSLFYRTNTGELFF. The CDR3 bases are TGCGCCAGCAGCCTTTTCTACCGCACGAACACCGGGGAGCTGTTTTTT.

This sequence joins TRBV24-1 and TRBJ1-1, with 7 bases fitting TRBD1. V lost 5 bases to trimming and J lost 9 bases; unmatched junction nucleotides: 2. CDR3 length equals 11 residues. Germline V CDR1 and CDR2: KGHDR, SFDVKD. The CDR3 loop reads CATSGRGQAFF. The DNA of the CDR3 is TGTGCCACCAGTGGTAGGGGGCAAGCTTTCTTT.

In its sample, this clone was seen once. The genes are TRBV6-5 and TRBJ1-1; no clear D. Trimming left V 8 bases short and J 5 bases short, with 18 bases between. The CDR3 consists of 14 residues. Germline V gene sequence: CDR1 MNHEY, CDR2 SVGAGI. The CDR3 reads CASHRPQVKTEAFF. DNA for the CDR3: TGTGCCAGCCACCGTCCCCAGGTCAAAACTGAAGCTTTCTTT.

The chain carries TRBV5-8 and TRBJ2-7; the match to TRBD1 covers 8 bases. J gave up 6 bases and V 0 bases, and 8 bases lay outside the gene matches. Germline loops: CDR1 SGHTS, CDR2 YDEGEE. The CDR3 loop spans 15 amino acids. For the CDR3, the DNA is TGTGCCAGCAGCTTGGGGACAGGGATGATCTCCGAGCAGTACTTC. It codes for CASSLGTGMISEQYF.

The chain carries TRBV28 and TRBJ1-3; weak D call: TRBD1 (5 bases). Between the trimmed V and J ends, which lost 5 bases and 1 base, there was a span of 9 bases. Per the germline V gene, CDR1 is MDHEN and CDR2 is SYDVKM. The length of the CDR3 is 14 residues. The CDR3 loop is CASSAGGSGNTIYF. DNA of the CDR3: TGTGCCAGCAGTGCGGGGGGATCTGGAAACACCATATATTTT.

The CDR3, as DNA: TGTGCCACCAGCAGAGATCCACGGGGAAACACCATATATTTT. Amino acids: CATSRDPRGNTIYF. V is TRBV15 and J is TRBJ1-3; D gene unclear. This CDR3 comprises 14 residues. Trimming cost V 0 bases and J 4 bases, with 7 bases left between them. From germline, CDR1 is LNHNV and CDR2 YYDKDF (reference sequence). The complete variable domain, with remaining parts taken from reference TRBV15 and TRBJ1-3, reads DAMVIQNPRYQVTQFGKPVTLSCSQTLNHNVMYWYQQKSSQAPKLLFHYYDKDFNNEADTPDNFQSRRPNTSFCFLDIRSPGLGDTAMYLCATSRDPRGNTIYFGEGSWLTVV.

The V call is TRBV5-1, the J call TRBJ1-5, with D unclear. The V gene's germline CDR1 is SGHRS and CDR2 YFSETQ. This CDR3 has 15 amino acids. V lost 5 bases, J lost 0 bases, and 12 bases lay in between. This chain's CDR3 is CASSLDGDSNQPQHF. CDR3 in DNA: TGCGCCAGCAGTCTTGACGGAGATAGCAATCAGCCCCAGCATTTT.

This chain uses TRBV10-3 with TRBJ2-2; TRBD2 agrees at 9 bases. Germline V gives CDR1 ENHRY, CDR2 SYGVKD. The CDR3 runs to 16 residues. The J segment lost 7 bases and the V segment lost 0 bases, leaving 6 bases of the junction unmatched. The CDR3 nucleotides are TGTGCCATCAGTGAGTCGGGTAGCGGGAGAGGCGGGGAGCTGTTTTTT. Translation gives CAISESGSGRGGELFF.

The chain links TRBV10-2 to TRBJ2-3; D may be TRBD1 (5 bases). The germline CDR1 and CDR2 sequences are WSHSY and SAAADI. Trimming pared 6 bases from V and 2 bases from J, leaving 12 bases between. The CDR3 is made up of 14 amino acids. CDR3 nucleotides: TGCGCCAGCAGAACCGACAGAAACACAGATACGCAGTATTTT. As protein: CASRTDRNTDTQYF.